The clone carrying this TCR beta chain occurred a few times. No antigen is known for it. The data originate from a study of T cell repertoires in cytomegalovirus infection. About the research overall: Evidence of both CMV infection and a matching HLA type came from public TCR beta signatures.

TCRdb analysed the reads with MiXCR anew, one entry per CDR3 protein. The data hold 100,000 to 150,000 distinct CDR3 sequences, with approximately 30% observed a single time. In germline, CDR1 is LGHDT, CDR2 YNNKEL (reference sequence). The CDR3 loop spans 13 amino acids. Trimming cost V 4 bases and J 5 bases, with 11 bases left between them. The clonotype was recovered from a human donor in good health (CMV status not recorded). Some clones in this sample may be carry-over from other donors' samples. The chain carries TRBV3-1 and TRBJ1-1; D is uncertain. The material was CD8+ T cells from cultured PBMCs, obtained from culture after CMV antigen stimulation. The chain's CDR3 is CASSLGSGTEAFF. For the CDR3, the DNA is TGTGCCAGCAGCCTTGGAAGCGGGACTGAAGCTTTCTTT.